This T cell receptor (beta chain) was sequenced in a study of shared clonotypes between healthy human individuals. Germline CDR1 KGHSH, CDR2 LQKENI. The CDR3 is 16 residues long. The V and J ends lost 3 bases and 0 bases, in that order; junction bases with no gene match: 2. Assay used: immunoSEQ multiplex PCR; TCRdb lists only in-frame clones, some missing. The repertoire consists of 950,000 to 1,300,000 clones, with approximately 68% occurring once and the leading ten covering about 1.5%. The TCR originated in a man aged 18 to 30 in good health. J is TRBJ2-1 and V is TRBV18; 10 positions agree with TRBD2. Sequences were obtained from memory CD4+ T cells sorted from blood. The sample's subset: CD45RA-negative fraction. CDR3: CASSPRTSGSYNEQFF. The DNA for the CDR3 is TGTGCCAGCTCACCCCGGACTAGCGGCTCCTACAATGAGCAGTTCTTC.